The entry that follows covers one T cell receptor (beta chain) sequence. Its antigen remains unidentified. The repertoire was sequenced with immunoSEQ multiplex PCR; TCRdb's copy has only in-frame clones and lacks some. The table shows approximately 93,000 clones, with just under 80% occurring only once. V lost 3 bases, J lost 3 bases, and 3 bases stayed unmatched. This CDR3 region has 16 residues. The germline CDR1 and CDR2 sequences are SNHLY and FYNNEI. This record belongs to a study of PD-1 blockade in classical Hodgkin lymphoma. Study-wide findings and caveats: The study reported lower baseline TCR diversity in newly diagnosed patients than in healthy donors.

Regarding time point: cycle 4 day 1 (C4D1), after less than seven weeks of nivolumab. Exposure to brentuximab vedotin varied, and each patient had relapsed following autologous stem cell transplantation. This clonotype was sampled from a human donor with classical Hodgkin lymphoma. V and J are TRBV2 and TRBJ2-1; 12 nucleotides align to TRBD1. This specimen consisted of peripheral blood mononuclear cells (PBMCs), obtained before the fourth cycle of nivolumab. CDR3 nucleotides: TGTGCCAGCAGTGATGGGACAGGGGGCAACTACAATGAGCAGTTCTTC. Amino acid sequence: CASSDGTGGNYNEQFF. Drawing the rest from reference TRBV2 and TRBJ2-1, the complete variable domain is EPEVTQTPSHQVTQMGQEVILRCVPISNHLYFYWYRQILGQKVEFLVSFYNNEISEKSEIFDDQFSVERPDGSNFTLKIRSTKLEDSAMYFCASSDGTGGNYNEQFFGPGTRLTVL.